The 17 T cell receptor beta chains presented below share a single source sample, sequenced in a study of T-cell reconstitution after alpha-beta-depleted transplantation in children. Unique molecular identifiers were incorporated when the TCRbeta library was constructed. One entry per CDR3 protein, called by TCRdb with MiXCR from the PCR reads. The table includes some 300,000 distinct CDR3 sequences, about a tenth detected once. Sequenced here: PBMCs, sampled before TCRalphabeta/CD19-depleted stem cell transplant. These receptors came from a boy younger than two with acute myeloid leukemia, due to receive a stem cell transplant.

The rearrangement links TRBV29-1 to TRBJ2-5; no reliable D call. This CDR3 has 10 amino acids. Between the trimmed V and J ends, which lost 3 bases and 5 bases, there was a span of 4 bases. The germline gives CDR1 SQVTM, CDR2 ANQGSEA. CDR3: CSVDWETQYF. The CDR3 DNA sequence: TGCAGCGTTGACTGGGAGACCCAGTACTTC.

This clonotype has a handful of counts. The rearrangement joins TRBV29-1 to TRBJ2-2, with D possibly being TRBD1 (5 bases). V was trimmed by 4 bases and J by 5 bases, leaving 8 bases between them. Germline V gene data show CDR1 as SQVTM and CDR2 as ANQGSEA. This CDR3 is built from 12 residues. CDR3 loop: CSVARGTGELFF. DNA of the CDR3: TGCAGCGTTGCAAGGGGAACCGGGGAGCTGTTTTTT.

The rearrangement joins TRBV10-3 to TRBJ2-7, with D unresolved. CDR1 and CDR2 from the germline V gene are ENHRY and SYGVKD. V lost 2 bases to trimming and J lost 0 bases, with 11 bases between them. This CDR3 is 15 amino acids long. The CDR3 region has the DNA TGTGCCATCAGTGAGCGGTCTTCCTACTCCTACGAGCAGTACTTC. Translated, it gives CAISERSSYSYEQYF.

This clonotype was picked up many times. The CDR3 DNA sequence: TGTGCCAGCAGCTTGGCCGGAGGACAGGGAGATAATGAGCAGTTCTTC. Its protein product is CASSLAGGQGDNEQFF. The rearrangement joins TRBV5-6 to TRBJ2-1, with 8 bases lining up with TRBD1. Per germline, CDR1 SGHDT and CDR2 YYEEEE. The trim removed 0 bases at V and 7 bases at J, leaving 9 bases unmatched. CDR3 length: 16 residues.

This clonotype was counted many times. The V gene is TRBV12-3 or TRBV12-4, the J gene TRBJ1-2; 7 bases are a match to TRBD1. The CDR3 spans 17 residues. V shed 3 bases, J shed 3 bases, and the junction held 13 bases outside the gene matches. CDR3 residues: CASSLGVPKDRYYGYTF. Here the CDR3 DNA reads TGTGCCAGCAGTTTGGGCGTTCCTAAGGACAGGTACTATGGCTACACCTTC.

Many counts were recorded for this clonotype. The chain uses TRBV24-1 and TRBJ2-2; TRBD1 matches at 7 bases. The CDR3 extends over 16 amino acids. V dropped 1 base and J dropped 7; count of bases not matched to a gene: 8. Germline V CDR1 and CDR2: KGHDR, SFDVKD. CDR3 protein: CATSDFRAGGIGELFF. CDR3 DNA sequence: TGTGCCACCAGTGATTTTAGGGCAGGGGGAATCGGGGAGCTGTTTTTT.

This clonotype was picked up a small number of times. The CDR3 DNA follows: TGTGCCAGCAGCCCTACCGGACAGGGGGTTTTTCAAGAGACCCAGTACTTC. Residues: CASSPTGQGVFQETQYF. The chain joins TRBV7-2 to TRBJ2-5; TRBD1 aligns across 10 bases. This CDR3 is 17 amino acids long. V dropped 5 bases and J dropped 2; count of bases not matched to a gene: 11. The germline V gene has CDR1 SGHTA and CDR2 FQGNSA.

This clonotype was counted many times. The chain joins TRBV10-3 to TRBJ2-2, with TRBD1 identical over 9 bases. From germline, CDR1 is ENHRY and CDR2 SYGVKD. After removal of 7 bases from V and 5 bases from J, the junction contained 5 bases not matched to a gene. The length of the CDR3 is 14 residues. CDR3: CAIIRDRETGELFF. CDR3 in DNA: TGTGCCATCATCCGGGACAGGGAAACCGGGGAGCTGTTTTTT.

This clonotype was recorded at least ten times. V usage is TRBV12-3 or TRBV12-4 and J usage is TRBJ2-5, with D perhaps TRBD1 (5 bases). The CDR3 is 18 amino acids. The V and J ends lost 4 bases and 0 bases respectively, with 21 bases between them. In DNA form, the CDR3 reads TGTGCCAGCAGTTCAGGGCTCACCGCCCCTTCTTACCAAGAGACCCAGTACTTC. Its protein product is CASSSGLTAPSYQETQYF.

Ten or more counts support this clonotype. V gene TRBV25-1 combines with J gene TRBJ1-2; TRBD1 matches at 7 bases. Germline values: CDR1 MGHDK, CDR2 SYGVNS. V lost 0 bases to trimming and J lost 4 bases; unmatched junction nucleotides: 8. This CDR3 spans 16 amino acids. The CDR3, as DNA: TGTGCCAGCAGTGAATATACGGCAGGGGGGACCTATGGCTACACCTTC. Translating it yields CASSEYTAGGTYGYTF.

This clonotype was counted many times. The CDR3 loop reads CASSPSHSGTNNEQFF. The CDR3 DNA reads as TGCGCCAGCAGTCCCTCCCATAGCGGGACCAACAATGAGCAGTTCTTC. The chain is built from TRBV5-1 and TRBJ2-1; 8 bases are shared with TRBD2. J gave up 5 bases and V 5 bases, and 12 bases lay outside the gene matches. CDR1 and CDR2 (germline): SGHRS, YFSETQ. This CDR3 is built from 16 residues.

The CDR3: CASSFTRGLSEKLFF. The CDR3 DNA sequence: TGTGCCAGCAGCTTTACCAGGGGGCTAAGTGAAAAACTGTTTTTT. The V call is TRBV7-2, the J call TRBJ1-4, with 8 bases matching TRBD1. From germline, CDR1 is SGHTA and CDR2 FQGNSA. The CDR3 runs to 15 residues. After removal of 3 bases from V and 7 bases from J, the junction contained 7 bases not matched to a gene.

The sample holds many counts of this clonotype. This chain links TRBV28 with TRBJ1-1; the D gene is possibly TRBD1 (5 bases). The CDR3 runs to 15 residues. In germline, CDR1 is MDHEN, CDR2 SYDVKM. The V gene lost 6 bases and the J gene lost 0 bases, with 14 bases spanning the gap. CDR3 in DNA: TGTGCCAGCAGCTGGGGCAAGATCATGAACACTGAAGCTTTCTTT. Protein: CASSWGKIMNTEAFF.

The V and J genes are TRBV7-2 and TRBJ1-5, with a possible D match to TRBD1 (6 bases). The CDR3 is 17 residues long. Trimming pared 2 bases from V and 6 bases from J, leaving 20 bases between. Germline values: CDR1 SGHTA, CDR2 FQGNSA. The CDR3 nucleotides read TGTGCCAGCAGCTTACCGGAGGGGGGAAAGTTGTCTCAGCCCCAGCATTTT. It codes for CASSLPEGGKLSQPQHF.

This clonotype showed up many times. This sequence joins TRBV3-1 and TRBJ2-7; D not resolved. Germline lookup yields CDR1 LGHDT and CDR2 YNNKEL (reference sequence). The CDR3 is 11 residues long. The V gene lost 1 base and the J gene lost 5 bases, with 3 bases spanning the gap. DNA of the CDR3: TGTGCCAGCAGCCAAGTCCACGAGCAGTACTTC. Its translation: CASSQVHEQYF.

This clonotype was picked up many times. In nucleotides, the CDR3 is TGTGCCAGCAGCCGAAGAGGAGGGCCTAGCGGGATGAAAGGCTACGAGACCCAGTACTTC. Its translation: CASSRRGGPSGMKGYETQYF. The chain recombines TRBV4-2 with TRBJ2-5; TRBD2 agrees at 9 bases. J was trimmed by 5 bases and V by 4 bases; bases with no gene match: 23. The CDR3 extends over 20 amino acids. Germline-derived CDR1 and CDR2 are LGHNA and YNFKEQ.

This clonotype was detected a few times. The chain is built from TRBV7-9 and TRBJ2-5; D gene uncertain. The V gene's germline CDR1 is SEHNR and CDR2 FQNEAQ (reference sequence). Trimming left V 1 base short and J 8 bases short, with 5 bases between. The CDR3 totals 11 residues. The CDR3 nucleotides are TGTGCCAGCAGCTTAGAACTAACCCAGTACTTC. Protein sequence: CASSLELTQYF.